This paragraph covers one T cell receptor (beta chain) sequence. The antigen this receptor binds is unknown. No base qualities exist here, and no much larger clone lies one base off it. This entry comes from a study of blood T cells in healthy people across ages (dated by TCRdb to the mid-2010s). For the study in its entirety: In model experiments, roughly one uniquely barcoded TCR beta cDNA molecule per two T cells was captured by template switching. Donors of different ages were randomly distributed across sequencing lanes to avoid experimental bias. The study measured age-related changes in TCR beta repertoire diversity using deep sequencing normalized with unique cDNA molecular identifiers. The study analyzed two additional independent replicas of 1 million unique cDNA reads from the same blood draw for two donors, one aged 18 to 30 and one aged 80 or older. The donors were divided into four age groups: young (average approximately 16 years), middle-aged (almost 40), aged (approximately 59) and long-lived (roughly 88).

Summary of the overall study and its limitations: As age increased, observed TCR beta diversity per million T cells dropped in a roughly linear way, and a significant reduction was already evident by age about 40. The percentage of naive T cells measured by flow cytometry correlated strongly with observed TCR beta diversity. Because donor CMV infection status was unknown, age-related changes in expanded clonotypes were potentially confounded. Estimates of total diversity based on one million sequenced T cells were considered lower bounds and underestimates. Compared with the aged group, the long-lived group had more naive CD4+ T cells, fewer expanded clones and increased TCR diversity, suggesting age selection. Since profiling was done on bulk unsorted PBMCs, naive and antigen-experienced compartments could not be conclusively compared.

Trimming accounts for 5 bases at V and 4 bases at J, while the number of junction bases matched to no gene is 5. Looking up the germline V gene (reference sequence) yields CDR1 SEHNR and CDR2 FQNEAQ. Its CDR3 holds 14 amino acids, cysteine through phenylalanine. Of the read, only the CDR3 DNA is kept; its 42 bases are in frame from base 1. The donors were under 40 Caucasian individuals from Russia, aged 6 to 90 years, who were systemically healthy. Roughly 10 milliliters of peripheral blood were drawn from each donor into EDTA-treated Vacutainer tubes. PBMCs were isolated by Ficoll-Paque density-gradient centrifugation, with at least 6 million obtained per sample. Total RNA, at least 5 micrograms per sample, was extracted from PBMCs with Trizol reagent. For every donor, an aliquot of PBMCs went through flow cytometry to measure the percentages of naive CD45RAhigh/CD27high T cells. Receptor libraries were prepared by 5' RACE. The sequencing machine was an Illumina HiSeq 2500. A second PCR of roughly 6 to 11 cycles was performed with a sample-barcoded 5' primer and a J-beta primer mix. A unique molecular identifier was introduced onto each TCR beta cDNA molecule by a template-switch 5' adaptor carrying 12 random nucleotides. Each sample yielded at least 3 million CDR3-containing paired-end reads. All of the RNA was converted into first-strand cDNA using the Mint cDNA synthesis kit, with a TRBC-specific oligonucleotide serving as the primer. Following uracil-DNA glycosylase treatment, a first 18-cycle PCR with universal primers M1SS and BC2_uni_R was performed on all cDNA. Per the original workflow: For normalization, 1 million high-quality reads were randomly selected from each sample, with every read carrying a distinct molecular identifier. Instead of being binned into consensus sequences, reads that shared molecular identifiers were thrown out. MiTCR, run with a Q25 quality threshold and the strictest error-elimination algorithm, handled CDR3 identification, clonotype clustering and error correction. A nonparametric unseen species model with Euler transformation was used to estimate lower-bound total TCR beta diversity. The public reads were run again by TCRdb, first through fastp at Q25 and then through MiXCR, and only productive beta chains were kept. Rows are unified per CDR3 protein, each entry keeping the most common DNA and genes. For this entry, the V and J calls and clone size follow TCRdb and not the study's own pipeline. This sample holds roughly 730,000 distinct CDR3 sequences; roughly 50% were observed only once. Roughly 25% of the sample is held by the ten biggest clonotypes.

The TCR sequence derives from a man aged 35-49 years in good health. The chain links TRBV7-9 with TRBJ1-2, and 9 junctional nucleotides match TRBD1. Input material: blood. The sequenced DNA: TGTGCCAGCAGCCAAGGACAGGGGACCTATGGCTACACCTTC. Its protein product is CASSQGQGTYGYTF.